This TCR beta chain was profiled in a study of chemoradiotherapy in HPV16-positive cancers (dated 2022 in TCRdb). A note on the overall study: Candidate HPV-specific T-cell clones and common TCR motifs were defined by functional T-cell assays performed on cells from two HPV16-positive patients. Whether T-cell immunity against the HPV oncoproteins E6 and E7 changes during chemoradiotherapy and whether survival is affected by this immunity were examined in the study. TCR repertoires from roughly 87 patients with HPV-related cancers were then used to track the candidate HPV-specific TCRs and motifs.

General study outcomes and caveats: The functional definition of HPV-specific T cells came from only a couple of HPV16-positive patients, and the survival association was reported for HPV16-positive patients. In HPV16-positive patients, expansion of HPV-responsive T cells during chemoradiotherapy was associated with improved recurrence-free survival. Expansion of candidate HPV-specific clones and E7-related TCR motifs was observed in the tumor microenvironment during treatment, whereas no such expansion was observed for non-HPV-specific T cells.

Remarks on this clone: Its antigen is not yet known. No much larger clone exists at a distance of one base, and base qualities are not known.

Library construction relied on the immunoSEQ multiplex PCR assay. In its TCRdb copy, this immuneACCESS table keeps in-frame sequences only and misses some clones. Where compared with another copy, unresolved V genes explain less than half of these, and the others have no known cause. Here the sample has 10,000 to 15,000 clones; nearly 90% occur a single time. The ten largest clonotypes hold 2.7% of the sample. The CDR3 has 14 amino acids, counting the end cysteine and phenylalanine. Of the read, only the CDR3 DNA is kept; its 42 bases are in frame from base 1. The V and J ends are trimmed by 1 base and 10 bases, leaving 14 bases between them. CDR1 SNHLY and CDR2 FYNNEI were looked up in the germline V gene. Repertoires were sampled multiple times during chemoradiotherapy, which allowed clonal expansion in the tumor microenvironment to be followed.

This TCR came from a human donor with HPV-associated anogenital cancer. The chain couples TRBV2 to TRBJ2-1, with the D gene too uncertain to name. The sample was acquired from a patient who underwent chemoradiotherapy. The nucleotides are TGTGCCAGCAGTGAAGACACAGCTACGAACGAGCAGTTCTTC. The resulting protein is CASSEDTATNEQFF. With the portions outside the CDR3 filled from the reference TRBV2 and TRBJ2-1 genes, the complete variable region becomes EPEVTQTPSHQVTQMGQEVILRCVPISNHLYFYWYRQILGQKVEFLVSFYNNEISEKSEIFDDQFSVERPDGSNFTLKIRSTKLEDSAMYFCASSEDTATNEQFFGPGTRLTVL.